Described below is a single T cell receptor (beta chain) sequence and its context. Its antigen remains unknown. Data came from immunoSEQ multiplex PCR; TCRdb stores just in-frame clones and leaves some out. There are tens of thousands of clones in the sample; 94% occur only once, and less than 1% lies in the top ten. This sample stems from a study of T cell clonotyping in hematopoietic cell transplantation. Overall study findings and caveats: Graft donor and pretransplant recipient Inverse Simpson Index values predicted broader posttransplant TCR diversity. Cells were unsorted, so CD4 and CD8 contributions were not separated. Few recipient clonotypes overlapped donors; over 95% were de novo at given depth. Recipient TCR diversity dropped after transplant; expanded clonotypes rose from day 30 to 180.

V shed 5 bases and J 5 bases; nucleotides not matched to a gene: 8. There are 14 residues in the CDR3. Germline-derived CDR1 and CDR2 are PRHDT and FYEKMQ (reference sequence). The sequenced sample consisted of peripheral blood mononuclear cells. This receptor was obtained from a woman in her 50s in good health. Some clones in this sample may be carry-over from other donors' samples. The chain recombines TRBV13 with TRBJ2-5; 7 bases agree with TRBD1. The chain's CDR3 is CASSRERGPETQYF. The DNA for the CDR3 is TGTGCCAGCAGCCGCGAGAGGGGGCCGGAGACCCAGTACTTC. Looking up the rest from reference TRBV13 and TRBJ2-5 gives the full variable domain: AAGVIQSPRHLIKEKRETATLKCYPIPRHDTVYWYQQGPGQDPQFLISFYEKMQSDKGSIPDRFSAQQFSDYHSELNMSSLELGDSALYFCASSRERGPETQYFGPGTRLLVL.